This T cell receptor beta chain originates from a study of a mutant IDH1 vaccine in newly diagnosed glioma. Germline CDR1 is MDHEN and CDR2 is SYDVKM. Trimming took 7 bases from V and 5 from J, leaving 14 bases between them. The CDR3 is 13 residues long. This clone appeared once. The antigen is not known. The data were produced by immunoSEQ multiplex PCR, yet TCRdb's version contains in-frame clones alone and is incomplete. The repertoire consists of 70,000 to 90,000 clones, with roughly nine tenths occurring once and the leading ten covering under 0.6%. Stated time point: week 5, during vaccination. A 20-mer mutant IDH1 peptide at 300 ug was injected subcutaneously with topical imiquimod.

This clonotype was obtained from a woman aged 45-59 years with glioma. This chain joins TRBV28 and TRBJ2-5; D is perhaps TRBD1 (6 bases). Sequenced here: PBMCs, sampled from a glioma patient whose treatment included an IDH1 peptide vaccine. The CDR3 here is CASTPGARETQYF. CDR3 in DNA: TGTGCCAGCACCCCAGGGGCACGGGAGACCCAGTACTTC. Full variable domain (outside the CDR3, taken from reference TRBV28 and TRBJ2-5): DVKVTQSSRYLVKRTGEKVFLECVQDMDHENMFWYRQDPGLGLRLIYFSYDVKMKEKGDIPEGYSVSREKKERFSLILESASTNQTSMYLCASTPGARETQYFGPGTRLLVL.